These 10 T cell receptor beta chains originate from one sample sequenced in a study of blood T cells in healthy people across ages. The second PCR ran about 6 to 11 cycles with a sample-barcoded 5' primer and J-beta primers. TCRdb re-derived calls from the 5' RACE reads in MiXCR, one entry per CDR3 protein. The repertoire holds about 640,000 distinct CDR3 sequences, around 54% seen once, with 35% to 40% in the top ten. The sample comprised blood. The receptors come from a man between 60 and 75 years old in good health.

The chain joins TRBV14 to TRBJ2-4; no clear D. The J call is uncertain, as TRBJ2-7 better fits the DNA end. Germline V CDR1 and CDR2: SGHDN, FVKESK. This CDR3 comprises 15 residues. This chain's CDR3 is CASSHPGPRPYEQYF. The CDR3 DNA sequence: TGTGCCAGCAGCCACCCCGGGCCAAGACCCTACGAGCAGTACTTC.

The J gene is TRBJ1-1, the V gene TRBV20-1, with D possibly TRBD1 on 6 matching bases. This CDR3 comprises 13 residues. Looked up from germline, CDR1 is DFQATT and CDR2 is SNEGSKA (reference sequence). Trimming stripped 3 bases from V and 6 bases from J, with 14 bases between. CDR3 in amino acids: CSASEQGIPEAFF. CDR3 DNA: TGCAGTGCTAGTGAACAGGGAATTCCTGAAGCTTTCTTT.

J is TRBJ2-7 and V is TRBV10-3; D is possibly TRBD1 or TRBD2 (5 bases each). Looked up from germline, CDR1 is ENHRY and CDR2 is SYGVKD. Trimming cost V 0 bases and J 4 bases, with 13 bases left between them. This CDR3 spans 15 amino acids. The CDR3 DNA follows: TGTGCCATCAGTGAGTCGGGGCTAGCCGTGTACGAGCAGTACTTC. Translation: CAISESGLAVYEQYF.

DNA for the CDR3: TGTGCCAGCAGCCTCCCTAGCGGGGGTTTTAGCACAGATACGCAGTATTTT. Amino acids: CASSLPSGGFSTDTQYF. The chain combines TRBV5-4 with TRBJ2-3; 10 bases agree with TRBD2. J lost 0 bases, V lost 4 bases, and 8 bases had no gene match. CDR1 is SGHNT and CDR2 is YYREEE in the germline V gene (reference sequence). The CDR3 totals 17 residues.

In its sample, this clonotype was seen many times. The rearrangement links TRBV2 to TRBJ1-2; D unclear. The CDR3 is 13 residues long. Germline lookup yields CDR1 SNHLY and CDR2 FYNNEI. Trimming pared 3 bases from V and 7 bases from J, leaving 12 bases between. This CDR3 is CASSEEGTAGYTF. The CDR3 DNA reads TGTGCCAGCAGTGAGGAGGGTACGGCTGGCTACACCTTC.

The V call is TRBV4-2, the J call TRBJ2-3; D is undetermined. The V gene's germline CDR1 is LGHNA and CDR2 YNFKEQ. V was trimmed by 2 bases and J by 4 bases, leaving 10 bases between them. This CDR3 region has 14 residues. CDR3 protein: CASSQTNRADTQYF. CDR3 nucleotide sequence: TGTGCCAGCAGCCAAACCAACCGAGCAGATACGCAGTATTTT.

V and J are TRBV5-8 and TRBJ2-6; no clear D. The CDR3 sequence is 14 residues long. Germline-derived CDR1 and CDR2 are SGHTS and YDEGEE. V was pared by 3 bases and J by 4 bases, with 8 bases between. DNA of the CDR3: TGTGCCAGCAGCTCGTCCCAGGGGGCCAACGTCCTGACTTTC. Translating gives CASSSSQGANVLTF.

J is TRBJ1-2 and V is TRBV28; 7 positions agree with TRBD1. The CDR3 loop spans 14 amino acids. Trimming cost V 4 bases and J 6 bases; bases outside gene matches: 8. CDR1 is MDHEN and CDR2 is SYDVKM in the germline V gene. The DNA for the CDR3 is TGTGCCAGCAGTTGGATGACAGGGCCGGATGGCTACACCTTC. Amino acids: CASSWMTGPDGYTF.

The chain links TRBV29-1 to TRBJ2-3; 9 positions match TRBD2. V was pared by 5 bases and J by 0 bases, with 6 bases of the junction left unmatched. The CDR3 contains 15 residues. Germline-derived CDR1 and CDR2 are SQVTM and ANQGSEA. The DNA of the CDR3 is TGCAGCGTTTCCTCTAGCGGGGCTAGCACAGATACGCAGTATTTT. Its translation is CSVSSSGASTDTQYF.

The CDR3 coding sequence is TGTGCCAGCAGCTCCGGGGACAGAGCCTACGAGCAGTACTTC. Translating gives CASSSGDRAYEQYF. The rearrangement links TRBV11-2 to TRBJ2-7, with 7 bases lining up with TRBD1. V lost 4 bases to trimming and J lost 2 bases; unmatched junction nucleotides: 5. The CDR3 sequence is 14 residues long. Germline V gene sequence: CDR1 SGHAT, CDR2 FQNNGV.